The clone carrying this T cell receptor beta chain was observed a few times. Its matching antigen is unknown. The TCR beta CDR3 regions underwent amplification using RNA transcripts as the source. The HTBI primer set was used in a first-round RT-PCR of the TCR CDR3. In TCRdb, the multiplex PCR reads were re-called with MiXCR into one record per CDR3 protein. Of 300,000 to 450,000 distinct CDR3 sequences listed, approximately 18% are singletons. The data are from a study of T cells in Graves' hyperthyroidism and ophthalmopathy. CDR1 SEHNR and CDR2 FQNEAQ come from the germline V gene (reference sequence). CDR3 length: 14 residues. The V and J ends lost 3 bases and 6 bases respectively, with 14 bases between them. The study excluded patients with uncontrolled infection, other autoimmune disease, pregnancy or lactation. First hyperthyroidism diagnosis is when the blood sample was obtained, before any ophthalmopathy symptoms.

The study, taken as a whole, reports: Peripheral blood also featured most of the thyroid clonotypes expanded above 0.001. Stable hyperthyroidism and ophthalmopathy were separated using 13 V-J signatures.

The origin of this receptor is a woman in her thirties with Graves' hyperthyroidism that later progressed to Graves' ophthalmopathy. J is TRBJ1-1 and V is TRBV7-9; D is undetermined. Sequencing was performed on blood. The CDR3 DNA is TGTGCCAGCAGCTTCTTTTCTGGGGTTTCTGAAGCTTTCTTT. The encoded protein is CASSFFSGVSEAFF.